The subject of this entry is one T cell receptor beta chain. Its antigen is unknown. Amplification of TCR beta CDR3 regions was performed using RNA transcripts as template. An initial round of RT-PCR targeting the TCR CDR3 relied on the HTBI primer set. In TCRdb, the multiplex PCR reads were re-called with MiXCR into one record per CDR3 protein. The table lists about 600,000 distinct CDR3 sequences, about a sixth of them singletons. For the diagnoses, clinical symptoms, serum thyroxine and TRAb, thyroid ultrasound and orbital computed tomography were used. Trimming pared 3 bases from V and 0 bases from J, leaving 13 bases between. CDR1 LNHDA and CDR2 SQIVND come from the germline V gene (reference sequence). This CDR3 has 16 residues. The source of the sample is a study of T cells in Graves' hyperthyroidism and ophthalmopathy. Study results and limitations: Most thyroid clonotypes expanded above 0.001 were also detected in blood.

The source material was blood. This clonotype was obtained from a woman aged 35 to 49 with Graves' ophthalmopathy. The chain joins TRBV19 to TRBJ2-3, with D tentatively TRBD1 (6 bases). The CDR3 reads CASSILQGVSTDTQYF. The CDR3 bases are TGTGCCAGTAGTATTTTACAGGGCGTCAGCACAGATACGCAGTATTTT.